One T cell receptor beta chain is described in this entry. This clonotype was recorded many times. Its antigen remains unidentified. The record has no base qualities; no much larger clone is one base away. The method behind the library was RT-PCR. The run used a NextSeq 550. The public reads were run again by TCRdb, first through fastp at Q25 and then through MiXCR, and only productive beta chains were kept. Rows merge per CDR3 protein into single entries with the most common DNA and genes. The sample profile shows 7,500 or so distinct CDR3 sequences; around 10% of them were found once. The ten largest clones represent about half of the sample. The data stem from a study of patients and donors after allogeneic stem cell transplantation (dated by TCRdb to 2018 to 2021). Sequences SGDLS (CDR1) and YYNGEE (CDR2) are obtained from the germline V gene. Trimming leaves V shorter by 3 bases and J shorter by 1 base, with the junction holding 6 bases beyond the gene matches. Spanning cysteine to phenylalanine, the CDR3 consists of 16 amino acids. The read is trimmed to its CDR3 DNA, 48 bases read in frame from base 1.

The rearranged chain carries TRBV9 and TRBJ2-2, with 7 central nucleotides matching TRBD1. Sample: blood, either unsorted or a sorted T cell fraction (not recorded which). The sequence derives from a human donor who was either an allogeneic HSCT recipient or a stem cell or donor lymphocyte infusion donor (not recorded which). It is not recorded whose cells these are; they may come from a transplant donor. For the CDR3, the sequence is CASSEKGAGNTGELFF. The DNA reads as follows: TGTGCCAGCAGCGAGAAGGGGGCGGGGAACACCGGGGAGCTGTTTTTT.